What follows are 7 T cell receptor beta chains derived from one specimen sequenced in a study of blood T cell repertoires in COVID-19. Clones were read by immunoSEQ multiplex PCR, and TCRdb kept only the in-frame ones, dropping some. The data hold roughly 23,000 clones, with 70% to 90% observed a single time. Sequenced input: peripheral blood. These receptor sequences come from a woman older than 75 with active COVID-19.

The CDR3 DNA follows: TGTGCCAGCAGCTTAGGACGACAGGGTCGTGCCGGGGAGCTGTTTTTT. It encodes CASSLGRQGRAGELFF. The gene calls are TRBV11-2 and TRBJ2-2; 7 bases agree with TRBD1. The V segment lost 1 base and the J segment 6 bases; nucleotides outside the gene matches: 8. The CDR3 is made up of 16 amino acids. CDR1 is SGHAT and CDR2 is FQNNGV in the germline V gene.

The chain recombines TRBV2 with TRBJ2-1, with 8 bases that match TRBD2. The V and J ends lost 6 bases and 9 bases, in that order; junction bases with no gene match: 13. Germline CDR1 SNHLY, CDR2 FYNNEI. The CDR3 is made up of 15 amino acids. The CDR3 sequence is CASRPLYSGDGEQFF. The CDR3 DNA sequence: TGTGCCAGCAGACCACTCTATAGCGGGGACGGTGAGCAGTTCTTC.

This chain uses TRBV30 with TRBJ1-1; weak D call: TRBD1 (5 bases). Trimming cost V 3 bases and J 1 base, with 9 bases left between them. Per the germline V gene, CDR1 is GTSNPN and CDR2 is SVGIG (reference sequence). The CDR3 contains 13 residues. The CDR3 region has the DNA TGTGCCTGGAGGGGGCAGGGGAACACTGAAGCTTTCTTT. Translation gives CAWRGQGNTEAFF.

J is TRBJ1-6 and V is TRBV7-9; D not certain. The V gene lost 5 bases and the J gene lost 7 bases, with 12 bases spanning the gap. The CDR3 runs 14 residues. Per the germline V gene, CDR1 is SEHNR and CDR2 is FQNEAQ (reference sequence). CDR3 in amino acids: CASSPGLENSPLHF. The CDR3 region has the DNA TGTGCCAGCAGCCCGGGTCTGGAGAATTCACCCCTCCACTTT.

This sequence joins TRBV5-6 and TRBJ2-5; 8 positions agree with TRBD2. Trimming removed 4 bases from V and 1 base from J; junction bases left unmatched: 3. In germline, CDR1 is SGHDT, CDR2 YYEEEE. This CDR3 is built from 14 residues. The CDR3 region is CASSRTSPQETQYF. The CDR3 bases are TGTGCCAGCAGCCGGACTAGCCCCCAAGAGACCCAGTACTTC. Drawing the rest from reference TRBV5-6 and TRBJ2-5, the complete variable domain is DAGVTQSPTHLIKTRGQQVTLRCSPKSGHDTVSWYQQALGQGPQFIFQYYEEEERQRGNFPDRFSGHQFPNYSSELNVNALLLGDSALYLCASSRTSPQETQYFGPGTRLLVL.

The chain has TRBV5-1 and TRBJ1-4, with 8 bases identical to TRBD1. The CDR3 sequence is 15 residues long. Germline CDR1 SGHRS, CDR2 YFSETQ. Trimming took 4 bases from V and 7 from J; bases not matched to a gene: 9. The CDR3 protein is CASSLAGGSIEKLFF. Here the CDR3 DNA reads TGCGCCAGCAGCCTAGCAGGGGGCTCGATTGAAAAACTGTTTTTT.

The rearrangement links TRBV29-1 to TRBJ1-2; 7 bases match TRBD1. Looked up from germline, CDR1 is SQVTM and CDR2 is ANQGSEA. The V and J ends lost 2 bases and 4 bases, in that order; junction bases with no gene match: 4. The CDR3 consists of 13 residues. CDR3 DNA: TGCAGCGTTGAAAGACAGGGCCCCTATGGCTACACCTTC. Protein: CSVERQGPYGYTF. The full variable domain, its missing parts supplied by reference TRBV29-1 and TRBJ1-2, is SAVISQKPSRDICQRGTSLTIQCQVDSQVTMMFWYRQQPGQSLTLIATANQGSEATYESGFVIDKFPISRPNLTFSTLTVSNMSPEDSSIYLCSVERQGPYGYTFGSGTRLTVV.